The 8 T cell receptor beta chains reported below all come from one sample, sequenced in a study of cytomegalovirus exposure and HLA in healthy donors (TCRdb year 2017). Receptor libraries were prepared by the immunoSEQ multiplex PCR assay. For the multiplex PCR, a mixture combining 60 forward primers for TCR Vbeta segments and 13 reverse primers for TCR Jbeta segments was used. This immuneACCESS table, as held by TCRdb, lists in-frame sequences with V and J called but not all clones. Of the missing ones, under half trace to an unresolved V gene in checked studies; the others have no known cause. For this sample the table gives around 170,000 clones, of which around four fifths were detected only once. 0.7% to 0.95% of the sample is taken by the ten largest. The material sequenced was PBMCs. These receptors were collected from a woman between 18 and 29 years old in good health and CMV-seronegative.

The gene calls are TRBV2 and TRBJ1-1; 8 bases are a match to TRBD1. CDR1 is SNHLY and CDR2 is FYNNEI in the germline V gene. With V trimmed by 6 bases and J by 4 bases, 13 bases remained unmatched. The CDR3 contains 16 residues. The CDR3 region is CASRGFGQGFFTEAFF. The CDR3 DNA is TGTGCCAGCAGGGGATTTGGACAGGGATTTTTCACTGAAGCTTTCTTT.

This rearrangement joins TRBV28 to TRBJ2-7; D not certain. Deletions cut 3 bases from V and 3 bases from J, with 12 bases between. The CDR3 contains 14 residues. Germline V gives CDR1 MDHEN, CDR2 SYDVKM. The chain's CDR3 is CASSFDGSGYEQYF. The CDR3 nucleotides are TGTGCCAGCAGTTTCGACGGTTCGGGCTACGAGCAGTACTTC. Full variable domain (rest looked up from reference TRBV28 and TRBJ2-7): DVKVTQSSRYLVKRTGEKVFLECVQDMDHENMFWYRQDPGLGLRLIYFSYDVKMKEKGDIPEGYSVSREKKERFSLILESASTNQTSMYLCASSFDGSGYEQYFGPGTRLTVT.

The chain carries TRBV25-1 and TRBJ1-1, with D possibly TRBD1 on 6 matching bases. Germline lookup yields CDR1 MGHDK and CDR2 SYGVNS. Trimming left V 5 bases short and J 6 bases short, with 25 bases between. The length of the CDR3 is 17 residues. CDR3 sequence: CASSPAGRGGLSAEAFF. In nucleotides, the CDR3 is TGTGCCAGCAGTCCTGCGGGCAGGGGCGGCCTAAGTGCTGAAGCTTTCTTT.

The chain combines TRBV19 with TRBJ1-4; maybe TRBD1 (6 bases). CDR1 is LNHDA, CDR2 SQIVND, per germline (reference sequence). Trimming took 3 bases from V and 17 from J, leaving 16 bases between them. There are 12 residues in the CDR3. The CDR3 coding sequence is TGTGCCAGTAGTATCCAGTCAGGGGCCTTATTTTTT. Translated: CASSIQSGALFF.

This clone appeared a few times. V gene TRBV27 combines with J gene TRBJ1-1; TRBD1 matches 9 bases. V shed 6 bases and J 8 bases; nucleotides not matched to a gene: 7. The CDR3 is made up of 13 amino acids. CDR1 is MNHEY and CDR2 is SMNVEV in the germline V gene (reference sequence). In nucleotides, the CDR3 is TGTGCCAGCAGCTCAACCGGGACAGGGGAAGCTTTCTTT. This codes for CASSSTGTGEAFF.

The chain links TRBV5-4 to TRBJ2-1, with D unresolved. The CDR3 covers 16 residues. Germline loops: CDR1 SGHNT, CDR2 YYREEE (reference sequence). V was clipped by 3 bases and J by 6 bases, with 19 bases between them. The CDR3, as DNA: TGTGCCAGCAGCTACACCAGCTACGGGTATTCCAATGAGCAGTTCTTC. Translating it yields CASSYTSYGYSNEQFF.

The CDR3: CASSPARQGDTEAFF. DNA of the CDR3: TGTGCCAGCTCACCAGCCAGACAGGGAGACACTGAAGCTTTCTTT. This chain uses TRBV18 with TRBJ1-1; TRBD1 aligns across 7 bases. The CDR3 extends over 15 amino acids. The germline V gene encodes CDR1 KGHSH and CDR2 LQKENI. The V and J ends lost 2 bases and 3 bases, in that order; junction bases with no gene match: 6.

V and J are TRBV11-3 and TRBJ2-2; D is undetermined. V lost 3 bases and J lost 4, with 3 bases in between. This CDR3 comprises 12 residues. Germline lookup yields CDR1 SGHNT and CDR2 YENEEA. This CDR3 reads CASSFITGELFF. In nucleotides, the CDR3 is TGTGCCAGCAGCTTCATCACCGGGGAGCTGTTTTTT.